Listed below are T cell receptor beta chains from one sample, sequenced in a study of blood T cell repertoires in COVID-19. The repertoire was sequenced with immunoSEQ multiplex PCR; TCRdb's copy has only in-frame clones and lacks some. The sample includes 50,000 to 65,000 clones, around 88% of them seen just once. The specimen sequenced was peripheral blood. These receptor sequences come from a human donor in a cohort sampled during active COVID-19. Each CDR3 is given with its conserved first and last residue. Fields, in order: clone size, D gene, V gene, J gene, CDR3 DNA, CDR3 protein. D genes are given only for firm matches. Size is stated for part of the rows, as once, few or many counts, or as a class when the clone is expanded.

>-|-|TRBV7-3|TRBJ2-5
TGTGCCAGCAGCTTAAACCCGGGGAGTCAAGAGACCCAGTACTTC
CASSLNPGSQETQYF
>few|-|TRBV14|TRBJ1-5
TGTGCCAGCAGCCAAGGACAAAACAATCAGCCCCAGCATTTT
CASSQGQNNQPQHF
>-|TRBD2|TRBV18|TRBJ2-7
TGTGCCAGCTCACCAGGACTAGCGGGTTACGAGCAGTACTTC
CASSPGLAGYEQYF
>-|-|TRBV14|TRBJ1-3
TGTGCCAGCAGCCAACAGGCGGGAAACACCATATATTTT
CASSQQAGNTIYF
>few|-|TRBV5-1|TRBJ1-3
TGCGCCAGCAGTCGGGACTCTGGAAACACCATATATTTT
CASSRDSGNTIYF
>-|TRBD1|TRBV10-1|TRBJ1-1
TGCGCCAGCAGCGCACAGGGGCGAAACACTGAAGCTTTCTTT
CASSAQGRNTEAFF
>-|-|TRBV19|TRBJ2-1
TGTGCCAGTAGCCCCAGGGGCGCGGGCTCCTACAATGAGCAGTTCTTC
CASSPRGAGSYNEQFF
>-|-|TRBV5-8|TRBJ2-3
TGTGCCAGCAGCTTGATGAGAGCGCAGTATTTT
CASSLMRAQYF
>-|-|TRBV27|TRBJ1-4
TGTGCCAGCCAAACTCGCAGGGGTAATGAAAAACTGTTTTTT
CASQTRRGNEKLFF
>-|TRBD1|TRBV2|TRBJ1-4
TGTGCCAGCAACCTGAAGACGGACAGGGCAGATGAAAAACTGTTTTTT
CASNLKTDRADEKLFF
>-|TRBD1|TRBV12-5|TRBJ1-3
TGTGCTAGTGGTTTGGGGGACAGGGTTGCTGGAAACACCATATATTTT
CASGLGDRVAGNTIYF
>-|-|TRBV6-1|TRBJ1-5
TGTGCCAGCAGAGAACGTACAACAGCCGCCAATCAGCCCCAGCATTTT
CASRERTTAANQPQHF
>-|TRBD1|TRBV10-2|TRBJ2-7
TGCGCCAGCAGCTTGACAGGGCTCTCCTACGAGCAGTACTTC
CASSLTGLSYEQYF
>-|TRBD1|TRBV6-5|TRBJ1-1
TGTGCCAGCATCCCCTTCGGACAGGGGAAGACTGAAGCTTTCTTT
CASIPFGQGKTEAFF
>-|-|TRBV5-1|TRBJ2-5
TGCGCCAGCAGCTCGCTATGGACAGAGCCAGAGACCCAGTACTTC
CASSSLWTEPETQYF
>once|-|TRBV7-8|TRBJ1-5
TGTGCCAGCAGCTTACGGGGGGACGGAAACAATCAGCCCCAGCATTTT
CASSLRGDGNNQPQHF
>-|-|TRBV5-5|TRBJ1-5
TGTGCCAGCAGCTTGGCCGGGGGAAGCAATCAGCCCCAGCATTTT
CASSLAGGSNQPQHF
>-|-|TRBV20-1|TRBJ2-1
TGCAGTGCTAGTGACGACAGCTACAATGAGCAGTTCTTC
CSASDDSYNEQFF
>-|TRBD1|TRBV7-8|TRBJ1-5
TGTGCCAGCAGCTCCCGGACAGGGAGGGGCAATCAGCCCCAGCATTTT
CASSSRTGRGNQPQHF
>-|TRBD2|TRBV3-1/TRBV3-2|TRBJ2-3
TGTGCCAGCCGGGGACTAGCGGGAGGGAAAGGAGATACGCAGTATTTT
CASRGLAGGKGDTQYF
>few|TRBD2|TRBV6-1|TRBJ2-3
TGTGCCAGCAGTGAACTGGTTGCGGGAGGGGACACAGATACGCAGTATTTT
CASSELVAGGDTDTQYF
>-|-|TRBV4-1|TRBJ1-4
TGCGCCAGCAGCCAAGGTGAGGGATCCTCTGAAAAACTGTTTTTT
CASSQGEGSSEKLFF